This T cell receptor (beta chain) was captured in a study of cytomegalovirus exposure and HLA in healthy donors. Whole-study findings and limits: Across HLA loci, a later analysis found differing TCR association rates, with DRB1 most and HLA-C fewest. Most of the CMV-associated TCR beta chains (in a later analysis) appeared to be HLA-restricted. TCR beta sequences reportedly predicted most subjects' HLA-A and HLA-B alleles accurately.

The junction had 4 bases not matched to a gene; V was cut back by 5 bases and J by 1 base. CDR3 length equals 14 residues. Germline V CDR1 and CDR2: SGDLS, YYNGEE. As concerns this clone: The antigen remains undetermined.

The study ran its PCR with 60 Vbeta and 13 Jbeta primers. Using immunoSEQ multiplex PCR, the repertoire was profiled, and TCRdb retains in-frame clones only, with some absent. The data show 100,000 to 150,000 clones, just under 75% seen once. The sequence came from a man between 60 and 75 years old in good health and CMV-seropositive. The chain links TRBV9 to TRBJ2-5, with 8 bases identical to TRBD2. The sequencing input was PBMCs. CDR3 protein: CASSRTSGQETQYF. Written as DNA, the CDR3 is TGTGCCAGCAGTCGAACTAGCGGCCAAGAGACCCAGTACTTC.